This T cell receptor (beta chain) was sequenced during a study of T cells after yellow fever vaccination. TCRdb passed the 5' RACE reads through MiXCR, listing each CDR3 protein once. The table records around 550,000 distinct CDR3 sequences, about a fifth of them present only once. The germline CDR1 and CDR2 sequences are SGHTA and FQGNSA. Trimming stripped 5 bases from V and 6 bases from J, with 17 bases between. The CDR3 contains 15 residues. The sequencing used PBMCs, collected 15 days after the yellow fever booster vaccination. This TCR was recovered from a man in his thirties or forties who received the YFV17D yellow fever vaccine. This chain connects TRBV7-2 to TRBJ1-5; TRBD1 might be the D (5 bases). The DNA for the CDR3 is TGTGCCAGCAGCCAAGGACGGGGGGGAGGTCAGCCCCAGCATTTT. Protein: CASSQGRGGGQPQHF.